Included here is one T cell receptor (beta chain) sequence, with context. Its specificity is unknown. This entry comes from a study of shared clonotypes between healthy human individuals. Profiling relied on immunoSEQ multiplex PCR, and the TCRdb table lists in-frame clones only, not all of them. The repertoire holds 300,000 to 400,000 clones, roughly 84% seen once, with around 15% in the top ten. Notes on the study in general: Several donors shared about 5% of their naive CD4 clonotypes. Larger estimated richness was generally recorded for naive subsets relative to memory subsets.

This CDR3 has 13 residues. Germline V CDR1 and CDR2: SGHTA, FQGTGA. Trimming pared 3 bases from V and 6 bases from J, leaving 10 bases between. The sequenced material came from memory CD8+ T cells sorted from blood. Subset noted: CD45RO+ cells pooled with CCR7-negative TemRA cells. This sequence joins TRBV7-3 and TRBJ2-3; D assignment may be TRBD1 or TRBD2 (6 bases each). The sequence derives from a man aged 18 to 30 in good health. DNA of the CDR3: TGTGCCAGCAGCTTGGGGGGCCCCGATACGCAGTATTTT. It encodes CASSLGGPDTQYF. Variable domain in full (rest from reference TRBV7-3 and TRBJ2-3): GAGVSQTPSNKVTEKGKYVELRCDPISGHTALYWYRQSLGQGPEFLIYFQGTGAADDSGLPNDRFFAVRPEGSVSTLKIQRTERGDSAVYLCASSLGGPDTQYFGPGTRLTVL.